The T cell receptor beta chain described here comes from a study of blood T cell repertoires in COVID-19. In the study overall: In each case, the material was cDNA or gDNA derived from T cells, B-cell-depleted T cells, or PBMCs.

Per the study methods: Estimates of nucleated cell counts were drawn from the amplification of reference gene primers. The table came from immunoSEQ multiplex PCR; TCRdb's copy has only in-frame clones and leaves some out. V and J calls and clone size come straight from that table; D and trimming were deduced from the DNA. The data contain under 130,000 clones, approximately 83% of them singletons. CDR1 is MDHEN, CDR2 SYDVKM, per germline. V was clipped by 5 bases and J by 6 bases, with 17 bases between them. The length of the CDR3 is 14 residues. The rearrangement uses TRBV28 and TRBJ2-7; perhaps TRBD1 as D (5 bases). This TCR was recovered from a man in his forties or fifties with acute or convalescent COVID-19. The sequencing input was peripheral blood. CDR3 in amino acids: CASSAQGYVGEQYF. CDR3 bases: TGTGCCAGCAGTGCGCAGGGTTATGTCGGCGAGCAGTACTTC.